The T cell receptor beta chain described here comes from a study of early stage breast cancer tumors (dated by TCRdb to 2015 to 2018). Notes on the research overall: Of the approximately 15 invasive breast tumors, approximately 11 were found to be estrogen receptor-positive, progesterone receptor-positive and HER2-negative. About 65% of the 12 ER+/PR+/HER2- tumors were invasive ductal carcinomas, while the other four were invasive lobular carcinomas. On average, each sample had around 10-fold read coverage. Across all samples, 2,651,842 templates representing roughly 1 million unique clonotypes were detected. Findings and caveats that apply to the study as a whole: Analysis by tumor subtype was prevented by the small cohort size. Bulk genomic DNA sequencing of unsorted cells missed chain pairing and functional markers such as CD4, CD8 and FOXP3. Compared with adjacent normal breast tissue, tumors had higher clonality and about 2.5-fold greater T cell density. Enriched TCRB sequences shared across patients were found to be mostly commonly generated sequences that were unlikely to play an important role in the tumor microenvironment. Repertoires from blood resembled normal breast more closely than tumor, and using blood as a reference for each tissue separated tumor from normal in about 85% of the 16 patients.

Concerning this clone itself: The antigen it binds to is not known. Base qualities were left out, and no much larger clone turns up one base away.

Each sample was amplified as two independent genomic DNA replicates: around 0.5 ug for blood and approximately 1.6 ug for tumor or normal breast. TCRB sequencing of genomic DNA was carried out with the ImmunoSeq Intro kit according to the manufacturer's instructions. Multiplex PCR was run for roughly 29 cycles using proprietary primers and spike-in control sequences for absolute quantification. Single-end 150-bp reads were used to sequence an 87-bp fragment spanning the CDR3 and the flanking V and J genes. Each lane of an Illumina MiSeq using version 3.0 chemistry carried seven multiplexed samples, with two replicates per sample. The published analysis was carried out like this. Raw data were processed with the vendor's proprietary pipeline, and both replicates were merged into a single result per sample. To define clonotypes, the study grouped productive rearrangements that shared the V-gene family, CDR3 amino acid sequence and J-gene segment. Clonality was computed as 1 minus the normalized Shannon entropy (Pielou evenness) of TCRB abundances. T cell density was estimated by dividing total templates by the number of input cells inferred from the DNA input amount. Recon with default parameters was used to estimate total repertoire diversity and clonality. A clonotype was considered tumor-enriched if its abundance in tumor exceeded 0.1% and was at least 32-fold higher than its abundance in normal breast. TCRdb's version of the immuneACCESS table is confined to in-frame rearrangements and falls short of the full clone set. An unresolved V gene accounts for under half of the shortfall where checked; the remainder is of unknown origin. V and J calls and clone size come straight from that table; D and trimming were deduced from the DNA. In this sample the table shows 69,000 or so clones, approximately 80% of which occur a single time. The top ten hold about 4.5% of the sample.

Trimming takes 5 bases off V and 8 bases off J; junction bases not matched to a gene: 12. Counted from cysteine to phenylalanine, this CDR3 has 15 amino acids. Only CDR3 DNA is held: 45 bases, read in frame from base 1. Looking up the germline V gene (reference sequence) yields CDR1 MNHEY and CDR2 SMNVEV. The study profiled bulk TCR beta-chain repertoires in matched peripheral blood, tumor and adjacent normal breast tissue taken from some 17 patients with early-stage breast cancer. Before surgery, whole blood (about 4.5-11 mL) was collected into EDTA tubes and processed within 2 hours. Peripheral blood mononuclear cells were isolated by Ficoll-Paque centrifugation in SepMate-50 tubes. PBMCs were cryopreserved in aliquots of about 2 to 4 million cells in about 90% FBS with around 10% DMSO and kept in liquid nitrogen. The Qiagen AllPrep DNA/RNA Mini kit was used for genomic DNA extraction.

The chain joins TRBV27 to TRBJ1-2, with 9 middle bases fitting TRBD1. The sequence derives from a person in their forties with breast cancer. Sample: blood. CDR3 loop: CASSPPGQGLEGYTF. The bases are TGTGCCAGCAGTCCTCCGGGACAGGGTCTCGAGGGCTACACCTTC.